This T cell receptor beta chain was obtained from a study of identical twins (dated by TCRdb to the mid-2010s). Some background on the complete study: To test whether fetal clonotypes persist, the study used deep sequencing on TCR alpha and beta repertoires from monozygotic twins, unrelated adults of various ages, and cord blood. To rule out contamination, replicate twin experiments were performed at different times with different library preparation protocols.

Only healthy Caucasian donors were included. The twin cohort consisted of three pairs of female monozygotic twins, all aged roughly 18 to 30 years. RNA for TCR libraries was isolated from peripheral blood mononuclear cells. A single count supports this clonotype. The antigen it recognizes is unknown. No much larger clone is present one base from it, and per-base qualities are unavailable. One read offers little support. The library was obtained by 5' RACE. The instrument given in TCRdb is Illumina HiSeq 2000. A universal primer binding site was added through template switching, and the final cDNA carried a unique molecular identifier so that TCR cDNA molecules could be counted accurately. First-strand cDNA for TCR alpha and beta chains was synthesized from specific primers in the conserved constant-segment region. To control for contamination, each cDNA library was double barcoded with a SMART-Mk sample barcode plus Illumina barcodes. TruSeq adapter sequences and Illumina sample barcodes were added in two successive PCR steps. The TCR alpha and beta cDNA libraries were sequenced on the Illumina HiSeq platform using custom primers. For the original study's pipeline: MiGEC processed the raw reads to extract unique molecular identifiers, while MiXCR was used to determine the CDR3 positions. For each individual, recombination models were inferred using an EM algorithm with the repgenHMM and IGoR tools. Shared clonotype analysis was performed with the tcR package in R, normalizing sharing by the product of cloneset sizes. To study raw recombination without the effects of thymic and clonal selection, out-of-frame nonproductive sequences were analyzed. TCRdb reprocessed the public reads (quality trimming at Q25 with fastp, clone calling with MiXCR) and kept in-frame beta chains. Entries are consolidated by CDR3 protein sequence, retaining the most common genes and DNA. What appears here as the V and J calls and clone size reflects TCRdb's work, not the paper's. The sample table lists some 500,000 distinct CDR3 sequences, around a tenth of them with a count of one. The ten largest clones add up to around 3.2% of the sample.

What the work shows at the level of the full study, not this receptor alone: In monozygotic twins, recombination models systematically underestimated out-of-frame TCR alpha sharing, but the models matched the sharing seen between unrelated individuals. Conclusions relied on cross-sectional statistical analysis, since the same donors could not be followed over many years. Fewer insertions were carried by abundant cord blood beta clonotypes; a weaker similar trend was observed in young adult naive repertoires, while no such trend was observed in memory repertoires. Invariant T cells such as MAIT and iNKT could partly confound zero-insertion analyses, although diverse VJ usage argued against such confounding for most clonotypes. Compared with coincidental sharing between unrelated individuals, out-of-frame TCR alpha sequences shared between twins showed an excess of sequences with low generation probability. A weaker excess of twin sharing was found in beta out-of-frame sequences because the signal-to-noise ratio was lowered by fewer shared sequences.

These data were likewise used in another study, on yellow fever vaccine responses in identical twins. The second study's paper adds: According to the authors, the vaccine-induced T cell response in identical twins seemed to be partly convergent and partly specific to each individual. In the study, vaccine-responding T cell clones were precisely tracked in identical twins.

Sample: PBMCs. The TCR was taken from a young woman in good health.

CDR3 region: CASSLSGTGGPNEQFF. The DNA is TGTGCCAGCAGTTTGTCCGGGACAGGGGGTCCCAATGAGCAGTTCTTC. The chain joins TRBV28 to TRBJ2-1, with 11 bases matching TRBD1. CDR3 length: 16 amino acids, cysteine to phenylalanine. Only the CDR3 portion is preserved as DNA: 48 bases, with reading frame beginning at the first base. Looking up the germline V gene yields CDR1 MDHEN and CDR2 SYDVKM. V ends up 3 bases short and J 6 bases short, with an unmatched junction base count of 7.